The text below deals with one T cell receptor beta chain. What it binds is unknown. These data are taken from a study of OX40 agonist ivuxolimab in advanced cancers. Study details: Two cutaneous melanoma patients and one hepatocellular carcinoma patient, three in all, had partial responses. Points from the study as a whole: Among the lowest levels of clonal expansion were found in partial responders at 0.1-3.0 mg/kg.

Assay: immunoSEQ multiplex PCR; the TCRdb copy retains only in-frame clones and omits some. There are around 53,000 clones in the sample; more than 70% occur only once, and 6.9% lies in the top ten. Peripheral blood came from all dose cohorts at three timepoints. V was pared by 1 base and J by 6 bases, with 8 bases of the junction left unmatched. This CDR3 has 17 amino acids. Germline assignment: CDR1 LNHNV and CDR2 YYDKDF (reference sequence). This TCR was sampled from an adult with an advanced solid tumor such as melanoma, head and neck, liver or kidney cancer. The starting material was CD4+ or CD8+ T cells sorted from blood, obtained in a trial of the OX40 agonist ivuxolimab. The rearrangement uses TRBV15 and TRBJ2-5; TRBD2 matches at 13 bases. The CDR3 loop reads CATSRGTSGSKWKTQYF. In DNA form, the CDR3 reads TGTGCCACCAGCAGAGGGACTAGCGGGAGCAAATGGAAGACCCAGTACTTC.